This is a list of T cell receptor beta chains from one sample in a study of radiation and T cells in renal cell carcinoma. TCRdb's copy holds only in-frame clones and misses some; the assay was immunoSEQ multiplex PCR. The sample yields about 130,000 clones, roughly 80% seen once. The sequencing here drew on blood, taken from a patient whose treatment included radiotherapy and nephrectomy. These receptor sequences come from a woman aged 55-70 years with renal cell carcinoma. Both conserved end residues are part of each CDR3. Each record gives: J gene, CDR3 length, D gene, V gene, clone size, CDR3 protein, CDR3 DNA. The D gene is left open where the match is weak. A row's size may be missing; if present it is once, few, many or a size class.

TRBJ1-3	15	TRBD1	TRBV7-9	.	CASSLAGQRGNTIYF	TGTGCCAGCAGCTTAGCGGGACAGAGAGGAAACACCATATATTTT
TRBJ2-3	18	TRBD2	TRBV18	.	CASSPTPGASGDPHTQYF	TGTGCCAGCTCACCAACCCCCGGAGCTAGCGGTGACCCCCATACGCAGTATTTT
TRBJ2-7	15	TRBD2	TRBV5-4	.	CASSRPGTRPDEQYF	TGTGCCAGCAGCCGCCCCGGGACTAGGCCCGACGAGCAGTACTTC
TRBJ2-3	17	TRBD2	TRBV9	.	CASSAQHSGGARDTQYF	TGTGCCAGCAGCGCCCAACATAGCGGGGGGGCTCGGGATACGCAGTATTTT
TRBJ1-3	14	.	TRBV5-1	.	CASKPSGPGNTIYF	TGCGCCAGCAAACCCAGCGGGCCTGGAAACACCATATATTTT
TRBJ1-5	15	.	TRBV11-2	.	CASSFPGRGHQPQHF	TGTGCCAGCAGCTTCCCAGGGAGGGGTCATCAGCCCCAGCATTTT
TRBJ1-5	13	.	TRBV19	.	CASSTHLDQPQHF	TGTGCCAGTAGTACCCACCTTGATCAGCCCCAGCATTTT
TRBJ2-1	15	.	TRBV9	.	CASSLTEGGFNEQFF	TGTGCCAGCAGCCTTACGGAAGGGGGGTTCAATGAGCAGTTCTTC
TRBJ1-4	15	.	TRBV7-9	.	CASTAPESPNEKLFF	TGTGCCAGCACCGCCCCCGAGTCTCCTAATGAAAAACTGTTTTTT
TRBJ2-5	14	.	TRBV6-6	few	CASSSSTEAETQYF	.
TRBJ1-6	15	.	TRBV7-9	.	CASSFGGADNSPLHF	TGTGCCAGCAGCTTTGGGGGCGCGGATAATTCACCCCTCCACTTT
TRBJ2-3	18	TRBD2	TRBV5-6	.	CASSLPSGPTSSTDTQYF	TGTGCCAGCAGCCTTCCTAGCGGGCCGACTTCTAGCACAGATACGCAGTATTTT
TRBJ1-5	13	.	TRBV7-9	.	CASSRRVDQPQHF	TGTGCCAGCAGCCGACGCGTGGATCAGCCCCAGCATTTT
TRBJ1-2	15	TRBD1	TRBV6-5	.	CASSSVGQGSYGYTF	TGTGCCAGCAGTTCCGTGGGACAGGGGTCCTATGGCTACACCTTC
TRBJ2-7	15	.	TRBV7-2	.	CASSLRLAGLGEQYF	TGTGCCAGCAGCTTAAGGCTCGCCGGACTCGGCGAGCAGTACTTC
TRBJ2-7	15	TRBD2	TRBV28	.	CASSSRGGTYYEQYF	TGTGCCAGCAGTTCCCGCGGGGGGACGTACTACGAGCAGTACTTC
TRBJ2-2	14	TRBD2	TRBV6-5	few	CASSPGLAAGELFF	TGTGCCAGCAGTCCGGGACTAGCGGCCGGGGAGCTGTTTTTT
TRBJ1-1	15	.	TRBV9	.	CASSPRPHMNTEAFF	TGTGCCAGCAGCCCCCGACCCCACATGAACACTGAAGCTTTCTTT
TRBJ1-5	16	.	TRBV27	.	CASSLSGPYSNQPQHF	TGTGCCAGCAGTCTCTCGGGCCCCTATAGCAATCAGCCCCAGCATTTT
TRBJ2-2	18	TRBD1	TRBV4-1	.	CASSQDRQGFTNTGELFF	TGCGCCAGCAGCCAAGATCGACAGGGGTTTACGAACACCGGGGAGCTGTTTTTT
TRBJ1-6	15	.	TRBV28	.	CASSRTGGAWSPLHF	TGTGCCAGCAGTCGCACCGGGGGCGCTTGGTCACCCCTCCACTTT
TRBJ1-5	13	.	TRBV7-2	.	CASSSRTGPPQHF	TGTGCCAGCAGTTCCCGTACGGGGCCGCCCCAGCATTTT
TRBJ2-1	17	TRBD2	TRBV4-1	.	CASSQDSRTSVYNEQFF	TGCGCCAGCAGCCAAGATAGCCGGACTAGCGTATACAATGAGCAGTTCTTC
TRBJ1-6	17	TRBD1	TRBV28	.	CASSLWRGQGLHSPLHF	TGTGCCAGCAGTTTATGGAGAGGACAGGGGCTTCATTCACCCCTCCACTTT